This T cell receptor (beta chain) was sequenced in a study of shared T cell receptors in the human thymus. This clone has a single count. The table came from immunoSEQ multiplex PCR; TCRdb's copy has only in-frame clones and leaves some out. This table holds hundreds of thousands of clones, around 87% found once. J gave up 5 bases and V 10 bases, and 3 bases lay outside the gene matches. Germline V gives CDR1 WNHNN, CDR2 SYGVQD (reference sequence). The CDR3 sequence is 13 residues long. The data also belong to a second study, concerning human thymus T cells. That investigation notes: Corrective heart surgery yielded resections, and these provided the thymus tissue.

The source is a boy younger than two with a congenital heart defect. Sequencing was performed on thymocytes. The chain joins TRBV10-1 to TRBJ2-2; 11 bases are shared with TRBD1. The CDR3 DNA sequence: TGCGCCATAAGGGACAGGGGGACCGGGGAGCTGTTTTTT. Protein sequence: CAIRDRGTGELFF.